This TCR beta chain was sequenced during a study of blood T cell repertoires in COVID-19. Study information: Acute and convalescent COVID-19 samples came from the United States, Italy and Spain. In each case, the material was cDNA or gDNA derived from T cells, B-cell-depleted T cells, or PBMCs.

Trimming took off 1 base at V and 13 bases at J, with 13 bases between the two ends. In germline, CDR1 is GTSNPN, CDR2 SVGIG (reference sequence). This CDR3 region has 12 residues. Per the original data handling: Reference gene primer amplification gave nucleated cell count estimates. Sequenced by immunoSEQ multiplex PCR; TCRdb stores in-frame clones only, minus some. D and trimming were read from the DNA, whereas the V and J calls and clone size are those reported in that table. The table lists 150,000 to 180,000 clones, around 85% of them singletons. The receptor comes from a woman between 55 and 75 years old with acute or convalescent COVID-19. Sequenced: peripheral blood. The chain carries TRBV30 and TRBJ1-4, with a possible D match to TRBD1 (5 bases). CDR3 sequence: CAWSGQGYGLFF. CDR3 bases: TGTGCCTGGAGTGGGCAGGGCTATGGACTGTTTTTT. Combining the CDR3 with reference TRBV30 and TRBJ1-4 gives the whole variable domain SQTIHQWPATLVQPVGSPLSLECTVEGTSNPNLYWYRQAAGRGLQLLFYSVGIGQISSEVPQNLSASRPQDRQFILSSKKLLLSDSGFYLCAWSGQGYGLFFGSGTQLSVL.